This T cell receptor beta chain was profiled in a study of beta chain features in type 1 diabetes. Over 95% purity was reached by all sorted populations. Every bit of the isolated RNA underwent reverse transcription, so sequencing read expressed TCRB transcripts. Clones were read by immunoSEQ multiplex PCR, and TCRdb kept only the in-frame ones, dropping some. The sample records 350,000 to 450,000 clones, about 14% being singletons. General study findings and limits: Sequencing from cDNA could over-represent high-TCR-expressing cells.

The V gene end was trimmed by 3 bases and the J gene end by 4 bases; junction bases not matched to a gene: 4. The V gene's germline CDR1 is SGDLS and CDR2 YYNGEE. This CDR3 is 14 amino acids long. As to this clone: Its antigen is still unknown.

V usage is TRBV9 and J usage is TRBJ2-3; 8 bases match TRBD1. The receptor was isolated from a man aged 25-45 years in good health. The sample comprised naive CD4+ T cells from blood. CDR3 residues: CASSGTGSADTQYF. The CDR3 region has the DNA TGTGCCAGCAGCGGGACAGGGTCGGCAGATACGCAGTATTTT.